The following is a T cell receptor (beta chain) sequence with its context. Participant age was about 18 to 89 years, and participants resided in fewer than 25 US areas. Categorization into cohorts depended on clinical history that participants reported. Authors' analysis steps: By means of reference gene primer amplification, nucleated cell counts were estimated. TCRdb keeps only in-frame clones here, not all; method: immunoSEQ multiplex PCR. The D gene and trimming were derived from the DNA, and the V and J assignments and clone size from that table. Found here are under 150,000 clones, over 75% of them singletons; the top ten hold 1.2%. The CDR3 has 14 amino acids. Germline V gene lookup returns CDR1 MNHEY and CDR2 SVGAGI. Trimming stripped 2 bases from V and 8 bases from J, with 12 bases between. The data are from a study of blood T cell repertoires in COVID-19. At the level of the study: The samples span acute and convalescent COVID-19 from the United States, Italy and Spain.

The chain joins TRBV6-5 to TRBJ1-4; TRBD1 is a possible D gene (5 bases). Sequences were obtained from PBMCs or T cells enriched from blood (not recorded which). The receptor's source is a woman aged 25 to 39 with acute COVID-19. The CDR3 loop is CASSYSRAGEKLFF. The CDR3 DNA follows: TGTGCCAGCAGTTACAGCAGGGCCGGGGAAAAACTGTTTTTT.